The clone carrying this TCR beta chain was observed at least ten times. Antigen specificity is unknown. V was pared by 3 bases and J by 5 bases, with 9 bases of the junction left unmatched. This CDR3 has 16 amino acids. Germline-derived CDR1 and CDR2 are LGHDT and YNNKEL (reference sequence). Researchers amplified the TCR beta CDR3 regions from RNA transcripts. A set of HTBI primers served as the primers for a first-round RT-PCR of the TCR CDR3. TCRdb fed the multiplex PCR reads into MiXCR, producing one record per CDR3 protein. The table has about 420,000 distinct CDR3 sequences, about 15% seen once; the top ten hold roughly 15%. The data stem from a study of T cells in Graves' hyperthyroidism and ophthalmopathy. It was considered stable Graves' hyperthyroidism when ophthalmopathy did not progress within 18 months. Study-wide findings and caveats: It was a median about 6.5 months before onset that the model predicted ophthalmopathy.

The receptor was isolated from a woman aged 18-30 years with Graves' hyperthyroidism. The chain is built from TRBV3-1 and TRBJ2-3; 9 positions agree with TRBD2. The sample consisted of blood. The CDR3 bases are TGTGCCAGCAGCCATGCTTGGCGGGGGGGAGGAGATACGCAGTATTTT. Protein: CASSHAWRGGGDTQYF.